This T cell receptor beta chain was documented in a study of shared clonotypes between healthy human individuals. Study-wide context: Per donor, CD8 memory used one plate, CD8 naive used two, CD4 memory used three and CD4 naive used three.

As concerns this clone: What it recognizes is unknown.

The study, taken as a whole, reports: Few donors limited the genetic and exposure-history diversity represented.

The authors ran the assay at deep level. This table comes from immunoSEQ multiplex PCR, and its TCRdb copy is limited to in-frame clones, with some not included. The repertoire includes a few hundred thousand clones, roughly 96% of them detected once, and about 0.32% sits in the top ten. This CDR3 comprises 16 residues. Germline-derived CDR1 and CDR2 are SNHLY and FYNNEI. Unmatched junction bases numbered 3, after V lost 3 bases and J lost 0 bases. Sequencing used memory CD8+ T cells sorted from blood. Subset indicated: CD45RO+ cells pooled with CCR7-negative TemRA cells. The chain is built from TRBV2 and TRBJ2-1, with 9 positions matching TRBD1. This TCR was recovered from a man younger than 40 in good health. The CDR3, as DNA: TGTGCCAGCAGTGACCCGACAGGGGGCTCCTACAATGAGCAGTTCTTC. It is translated as CASSDPTGGSYNEQFF.